Reported below is one TCR beta chain. Germline-derived CDR1 and CDR2 are MNHNS and SASEGT. The CDR3 length is 14 residues. The V and J ends lost 2 bases and 6 bases respectively, with 13 bases between them. This sample was taken from a study of PD-L1 blockade in urothelial cancer. On the study more broadly: Bladder-origin urothelial cancer in males covered about 90% of the roughly 30 patients. Timepoints chosen for blood analysis were 3 weeks (second dose) and 6 weeks after treatment start.

Assay: immunoSEQ multiplex PCR; the TCRdb copy retains only in-frame clones and omits some. The sample includes tens of thousands of clones, approximately 80% seen only once; the top ten take 3.5%. The TCR sequence derives from a man between 65 and 85 years old with urothelial cancer. The sequenced sample was PBMCs, obtained around atezolizumab (anti-PD-L1) treatment. The genes are TRBV6-1 and TRBJ2-5; D call uncertain. This chain's CDR3 is CASSEFDSAKTQYF. The DNA for the CDR3 is TGTGCCAGCAGTGAATTCGATAGTGCGAAGACCCAGTACTTC.